Sequencing of this T cell receptor (beta chain) was carried out in a study of blood T cell repertoires in COVID-19. Between the trimmed V and J ends, which lost 1 base and 0 bases, there was a span of 4 bases. Looked up from germline, CDR1 is SGHTA and CDR2 is FQGNSA. This CDR3 has 15 residues. The method was immunoSEQ multiplex PCR; TCRdb's version includes in-frame clones alone and lacks a portion of them. The sample lists approximately 82,000 clones, around 89% occurring once. The source is a woman aged 45-65 years with acute COVID-19. V gene TRBV7-2 combines with J gene TRBJ2-6; no firm D call. Specimen: PBMCs or T cells enriched from blood (not recorded which). CDR3 sequence: CASSLDTSGANVLTF. The CDR3 nucleotides read TGTGCCAGCAGCTTAGACACCTCTGGGGCCAACGTCCTGACTTTC.